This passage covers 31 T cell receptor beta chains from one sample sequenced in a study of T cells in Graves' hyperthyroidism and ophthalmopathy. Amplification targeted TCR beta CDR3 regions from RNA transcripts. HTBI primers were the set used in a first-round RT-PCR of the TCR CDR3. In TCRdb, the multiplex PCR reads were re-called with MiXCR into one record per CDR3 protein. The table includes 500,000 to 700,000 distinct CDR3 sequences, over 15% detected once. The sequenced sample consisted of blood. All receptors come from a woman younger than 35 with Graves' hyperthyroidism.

For the CDR3, the DNA is TGTGCCAGCAGCTCAAGACAGTTTGCAAGCGCCGCACAAGCCAACACCATATATTTT. It yields the protein CASSSRQFASAAQANTIYF. The chain carries TRBV27 and TRBJ1-3; weak D call: TRBD1 (5 bases). Germline lookup yields CDR1 MNHEY and CDR2 SMNVEV (reference sequence). V was cut by 6 bases and J by 7 bases, with 31 bases left in between. The CDR3 is made up of 19 amino acids.

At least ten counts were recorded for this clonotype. The CDR3 region has the DNA TGCAGTGCCCGGACAGGGGGCTCGGGCACTGAAGCTTTCTTT. It yields the protein CSARTGGSGTEAFF. The V gene is TRBV20-1, the J gene TRBJ1-1, with 11 bases aligning to TRBD1. After removal of 6 bases from V and 4 bases from J, the junction contained 7 bases not matched to a gene. CDR3 length: 14 amino acids. The germline V gene encodes CDR1 DFQATT and CDR2 SNEGSKA (reference sequence).

CDR3 region: CSAPRTGESGNTIYF. The CDR3 bases are TGCAGTGCCCCCCGGACAGGGGAGTCCGGAAACACCATATATTTT. V gene TRBV20-1 combines with J gene TRBJ1-3; TRBD1 matches at 9 bases. This CDR3 spans 15 amino acids. After removal of 6 bases from V and 4 bases from J, the junction contained 10 bases not matched to a gene. Looked up from germline, CDR1 is DFQATT and CDR2 is SNEGSKA (reference sequence).

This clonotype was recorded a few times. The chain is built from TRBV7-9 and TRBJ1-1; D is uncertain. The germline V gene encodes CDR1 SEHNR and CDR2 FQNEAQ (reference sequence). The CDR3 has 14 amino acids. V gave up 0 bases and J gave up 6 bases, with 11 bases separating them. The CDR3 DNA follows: TGTGCCAGCAGCTTAGCTACTGGGTTTGCTGAAGCTTTCTTT. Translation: CASSLATGFAEAFF.

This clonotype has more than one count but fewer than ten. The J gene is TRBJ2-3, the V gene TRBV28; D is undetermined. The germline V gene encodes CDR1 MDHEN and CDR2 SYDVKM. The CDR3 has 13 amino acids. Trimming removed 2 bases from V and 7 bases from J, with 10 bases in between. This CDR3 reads CASSLLNPHTQYF. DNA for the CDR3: TGTGCCAGCAGTTTACTAAATCCCCATACGCAGTATTTT. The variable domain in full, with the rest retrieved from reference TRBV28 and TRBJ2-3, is DVKVTQSSRYLVKRTGEKVFLECVQDMDHENMFWYRQDPGLGLRLIYFSYDVKMKEKGDIPEGYSVSREKKERFSLILESASTNQTSMYLCASSLLNPHTQYFGPGTRLTVL.

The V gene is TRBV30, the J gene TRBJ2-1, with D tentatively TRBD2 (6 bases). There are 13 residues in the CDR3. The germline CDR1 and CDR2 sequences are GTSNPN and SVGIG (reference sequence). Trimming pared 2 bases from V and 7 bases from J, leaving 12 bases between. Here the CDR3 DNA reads TGTGCCTGGAGTTTAGCGGCTAGGAATGAGCAGTTCTTC. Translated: CAWSLAARNEQFF.

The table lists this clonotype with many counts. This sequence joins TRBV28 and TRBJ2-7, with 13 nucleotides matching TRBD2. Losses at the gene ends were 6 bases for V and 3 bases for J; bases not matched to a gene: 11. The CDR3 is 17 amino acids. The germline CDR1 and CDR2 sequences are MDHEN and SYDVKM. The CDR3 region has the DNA TGTGCCAGCAGCCGCGGACTAGCGGGAGTCTCCTTCTACGAGCAGTACTTC. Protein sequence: CASSRGLAGVSFYEQYF. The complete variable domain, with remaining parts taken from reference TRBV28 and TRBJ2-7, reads DVKVTQSSRYLVKRTGEKVFLECVQDMDHENMFWYRQDPGLGLRLIYFSYDVKMKEKGDIPEGYSVSREKKERFSLILESASTNQTSMYLCASSRGLAGVSFYEQYFGPGTRLTVT.

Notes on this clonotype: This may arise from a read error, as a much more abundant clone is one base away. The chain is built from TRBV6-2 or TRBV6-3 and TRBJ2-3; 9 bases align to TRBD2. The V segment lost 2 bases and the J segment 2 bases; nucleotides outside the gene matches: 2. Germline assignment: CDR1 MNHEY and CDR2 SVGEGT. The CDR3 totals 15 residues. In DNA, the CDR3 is TGTGCCAGCAGTTACGGCGGGGGGGCCACAGATACGCAGTATTTT. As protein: CASSYGGGATDTQYF.

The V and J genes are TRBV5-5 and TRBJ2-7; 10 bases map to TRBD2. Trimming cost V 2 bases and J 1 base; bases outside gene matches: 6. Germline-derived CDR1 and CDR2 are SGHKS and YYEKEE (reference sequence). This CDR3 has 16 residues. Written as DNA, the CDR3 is TGTGCCAGCAGCTTAATAGCGGGGGGACCTTCCTACGAGCAGTACTTC. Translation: CASSLIAGGPSYEQYF.

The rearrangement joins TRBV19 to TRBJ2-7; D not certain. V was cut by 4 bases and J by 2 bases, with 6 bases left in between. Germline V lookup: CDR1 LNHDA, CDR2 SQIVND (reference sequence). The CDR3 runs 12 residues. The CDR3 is CASSNSPYEQYF. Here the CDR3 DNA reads TGTGCCAGTAGTAACAGCCCCTACGAGCAGTACTTC.

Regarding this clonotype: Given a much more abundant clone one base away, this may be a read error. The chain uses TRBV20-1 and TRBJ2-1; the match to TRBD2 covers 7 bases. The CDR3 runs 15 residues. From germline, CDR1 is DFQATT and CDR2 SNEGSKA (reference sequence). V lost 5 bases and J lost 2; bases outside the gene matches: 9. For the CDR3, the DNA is TGCAGTGCTTGGGACTATCGAAGCCCCTACAATGAGCAGTTCTTC. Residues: CSAWDYRSPYNEQFF.

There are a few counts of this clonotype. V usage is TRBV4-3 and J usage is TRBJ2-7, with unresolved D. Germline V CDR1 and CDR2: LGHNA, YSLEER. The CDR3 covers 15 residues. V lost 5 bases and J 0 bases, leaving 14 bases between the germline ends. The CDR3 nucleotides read TGCGCCAGCAGCTCTTGGTCAGGAGTCTCCTACGAGCAGTACTTC. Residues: CASSSWSGVSYEQYF.

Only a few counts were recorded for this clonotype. The CDR3 coding sequence is TGTGCCAGTGAACCGACAGGGAGCACAGATACGCAGTATTTT. It translates to CASEPTGSTDTQYF. The genes are TRBV19 and TRBJ2-3; TRBD1 matches 7 bases. With 8 bases clipped from V and 0 bases from J, the junction kept 5 bases outside the gene matches. Germline loops: CDR1 LNHDA, CDR2 SQIVND (reference sequence). The CDR3 extends over 14 amino acids.

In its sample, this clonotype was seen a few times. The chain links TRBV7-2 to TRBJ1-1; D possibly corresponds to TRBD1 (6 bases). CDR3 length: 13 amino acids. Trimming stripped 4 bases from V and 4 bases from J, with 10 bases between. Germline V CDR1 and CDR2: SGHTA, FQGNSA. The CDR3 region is CASSSGGATEAFF. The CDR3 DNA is TGTGCCAGCAGCTCTGGGGGGGCCACTGAAGCTTTCTTT.

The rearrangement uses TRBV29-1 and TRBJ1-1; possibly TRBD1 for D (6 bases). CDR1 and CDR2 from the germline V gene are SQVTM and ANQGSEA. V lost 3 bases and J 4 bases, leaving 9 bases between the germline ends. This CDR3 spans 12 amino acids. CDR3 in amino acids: CSVDLGGTEAFF. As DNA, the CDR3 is TGCAGCGTTGACCTAGGGGGCACTGAAGCTTTCTTT.

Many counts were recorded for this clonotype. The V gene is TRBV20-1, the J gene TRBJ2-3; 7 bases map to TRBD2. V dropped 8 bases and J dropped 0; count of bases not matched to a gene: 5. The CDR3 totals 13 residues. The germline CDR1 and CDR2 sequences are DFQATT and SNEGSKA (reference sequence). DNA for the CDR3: TGCAGTCCGGGGGGACCCAGCACAGATACGCAGTATTTT. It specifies CSPGGPSTDTQYF.

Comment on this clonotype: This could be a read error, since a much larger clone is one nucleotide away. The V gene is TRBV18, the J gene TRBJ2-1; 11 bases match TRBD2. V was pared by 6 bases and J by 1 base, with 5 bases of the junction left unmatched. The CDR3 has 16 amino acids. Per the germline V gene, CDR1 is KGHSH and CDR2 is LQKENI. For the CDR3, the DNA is TGTGCCAGCTCCCTCCGACTAGCGGGATCCTACAATGAGCAGTTCTTC. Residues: CASSLRLAGSYNEQFF.

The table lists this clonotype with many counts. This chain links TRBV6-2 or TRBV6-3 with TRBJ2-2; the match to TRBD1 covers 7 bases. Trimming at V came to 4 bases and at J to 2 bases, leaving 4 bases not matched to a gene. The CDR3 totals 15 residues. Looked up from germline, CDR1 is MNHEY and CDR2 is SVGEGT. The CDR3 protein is CASSFGTANTGELFF. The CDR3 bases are TGTGCCAGCAGTTTCGGGACAGCTAACACCGGGGAGCTGTTTTTT.

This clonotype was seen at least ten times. DNA for the CDR3: TGTGCCAGCAGCTTGGACAGGGGGTTCTACAATGAGCAGTTCTTC. This sequence encodes CASSLDRGFYNEQFF. J is TRBJ2-1 and V is TRBV5-6; 8 bases map to TRBD1. Germline V lookup: CDR1 SGHDT, CDR2 YYEEEE. This CDR3 spans 15 amino acids. V shed 0 bases and J 3 bases; nucleotides not matched to a gene: 2.

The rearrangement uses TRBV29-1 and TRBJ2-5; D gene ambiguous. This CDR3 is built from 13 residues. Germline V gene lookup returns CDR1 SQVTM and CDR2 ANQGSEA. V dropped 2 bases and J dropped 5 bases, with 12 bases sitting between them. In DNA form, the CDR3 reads TGCAGCGTTGAATGGGCTGTCCGGGAGACCCAGTACTTC. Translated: CSVEWAVRETQYF.

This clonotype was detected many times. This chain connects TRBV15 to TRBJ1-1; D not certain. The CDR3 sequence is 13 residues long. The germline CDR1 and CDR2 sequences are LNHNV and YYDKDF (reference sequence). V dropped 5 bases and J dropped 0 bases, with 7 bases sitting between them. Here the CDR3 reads CATSVGVNTEAFF. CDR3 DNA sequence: TGTGCCACCAGCGTAGGAGTGAACACTGAAGCTTTCTTT.

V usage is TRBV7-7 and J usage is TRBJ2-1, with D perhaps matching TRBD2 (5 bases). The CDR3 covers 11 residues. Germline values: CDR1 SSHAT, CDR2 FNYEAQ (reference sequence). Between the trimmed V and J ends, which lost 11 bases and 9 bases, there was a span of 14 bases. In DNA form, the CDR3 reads TGTGCCGAAACGGTAGGAGGTGAGCAGTTCTTC. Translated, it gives CAETVGGEQFF.

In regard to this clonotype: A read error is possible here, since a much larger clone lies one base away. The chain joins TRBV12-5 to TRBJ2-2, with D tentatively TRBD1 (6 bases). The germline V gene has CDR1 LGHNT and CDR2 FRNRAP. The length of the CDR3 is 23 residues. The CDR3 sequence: CASGLHTVQSRGHHGKDTGEPFF. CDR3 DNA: TGTGCTAGTGGTTTGCACACCGTGCAATCCCGGGGACACCACGGGAAGGATACCGGGGAGCCGTTTTTT. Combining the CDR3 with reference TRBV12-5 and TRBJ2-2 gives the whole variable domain DARVTQTPRHKVTEMGQEVTMRCQPILGHNTVFWYRQTMMQGLELLAYFRNRAPLDDSGMPKDRFSAEMPDATLATLKIQPSEPRDSAVYFCASGLHTVQSRGHHGKDTGEPFFGEGSRLTVL.

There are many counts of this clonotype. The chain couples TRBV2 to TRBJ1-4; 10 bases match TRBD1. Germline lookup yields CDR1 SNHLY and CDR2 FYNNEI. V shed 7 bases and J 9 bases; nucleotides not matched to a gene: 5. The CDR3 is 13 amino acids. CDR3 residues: CASTPGQGKKLFF. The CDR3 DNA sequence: TGTGCCAGCACCCCGGGACAGGGGAAAAAACTGTTTTTT.

The CDR3 sequence is CSGRQTKGGKLFF. As DNA, the CDR3 is TGCAGTGGGAGACAGACAAAGGGGGGAAAACTGTTTTTT. The J gene is TRBJ1-4, the V gene TRBV20-1, with TRBD1 as a possible D gene (6 bases). The V end was cut by 7 bases, the J end by 10 bases, with 19 bases between. This CDR3 has 13 amino acids. Germline V gene lookup returns CDR1 DFQATT and CDR2 SNEGSKA (reference sequence).

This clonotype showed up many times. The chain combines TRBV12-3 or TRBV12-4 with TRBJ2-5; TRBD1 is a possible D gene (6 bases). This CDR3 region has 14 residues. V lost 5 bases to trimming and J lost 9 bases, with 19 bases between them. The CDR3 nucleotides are TGTGCCAGCAGTGGCAGGGGACCTCGAGGCGCCCAGTACTTC. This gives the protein CASSGRGPRGAQYF.

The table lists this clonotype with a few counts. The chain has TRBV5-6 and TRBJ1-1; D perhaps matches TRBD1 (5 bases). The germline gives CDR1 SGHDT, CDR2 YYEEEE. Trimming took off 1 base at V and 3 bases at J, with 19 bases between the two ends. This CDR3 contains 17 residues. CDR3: CASSLFGPGRRYTEAFF. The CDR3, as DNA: TGTGCCAGCAGCTTGTTTGGACCGGGACGGCGATACACTGAAGCTTTCTTT.

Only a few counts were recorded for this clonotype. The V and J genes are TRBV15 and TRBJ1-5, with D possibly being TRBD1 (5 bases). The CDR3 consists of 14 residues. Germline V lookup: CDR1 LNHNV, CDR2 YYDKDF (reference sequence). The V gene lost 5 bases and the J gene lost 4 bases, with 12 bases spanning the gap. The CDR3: CATSRGGLNQPQHF. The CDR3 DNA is TGTGCCACCAGCCGCGGGGGATTGAATCAGCCCCAGCATTTT.

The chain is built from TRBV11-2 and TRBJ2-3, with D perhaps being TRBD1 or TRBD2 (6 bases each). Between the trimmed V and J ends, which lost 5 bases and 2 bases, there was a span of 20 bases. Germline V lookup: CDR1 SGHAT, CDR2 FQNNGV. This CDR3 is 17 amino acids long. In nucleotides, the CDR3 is TGTGCCAGCAGCACCGAGCCGGGGGCCGTTTACACAGATACGCAGTATTTT. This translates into CASSTEPGAVYTDTQYF.

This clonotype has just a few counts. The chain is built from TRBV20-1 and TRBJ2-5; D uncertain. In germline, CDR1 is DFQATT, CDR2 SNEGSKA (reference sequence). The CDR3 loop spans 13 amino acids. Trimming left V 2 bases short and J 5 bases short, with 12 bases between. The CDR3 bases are TGCAGTGCTAGAAACGTGCCCCGGGAGACCCAGTACTTC. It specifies CSARNVPRETQYF.

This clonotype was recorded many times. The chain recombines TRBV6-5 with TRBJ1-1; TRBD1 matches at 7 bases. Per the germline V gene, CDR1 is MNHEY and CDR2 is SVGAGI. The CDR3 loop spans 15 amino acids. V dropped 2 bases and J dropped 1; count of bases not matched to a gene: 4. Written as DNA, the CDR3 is TGTGCCAGCAGTTACGGGACAGCTGGGAACACTGAAGCTTTCTTT. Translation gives CASSYGTAGNTEAFF.